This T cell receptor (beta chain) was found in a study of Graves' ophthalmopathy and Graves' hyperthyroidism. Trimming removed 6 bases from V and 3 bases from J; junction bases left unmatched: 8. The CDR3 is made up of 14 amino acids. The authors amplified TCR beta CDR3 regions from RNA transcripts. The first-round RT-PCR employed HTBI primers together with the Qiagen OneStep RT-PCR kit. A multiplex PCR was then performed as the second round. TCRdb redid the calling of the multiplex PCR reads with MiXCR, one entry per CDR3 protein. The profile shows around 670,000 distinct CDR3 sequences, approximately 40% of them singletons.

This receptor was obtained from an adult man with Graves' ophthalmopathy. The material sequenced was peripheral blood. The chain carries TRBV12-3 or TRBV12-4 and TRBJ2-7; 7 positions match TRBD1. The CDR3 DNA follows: TGTGCCAGCAGGGGGACAGTGACCGGCTACGAGCAGTACTTC. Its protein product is CASRGTVTGYEQYF.